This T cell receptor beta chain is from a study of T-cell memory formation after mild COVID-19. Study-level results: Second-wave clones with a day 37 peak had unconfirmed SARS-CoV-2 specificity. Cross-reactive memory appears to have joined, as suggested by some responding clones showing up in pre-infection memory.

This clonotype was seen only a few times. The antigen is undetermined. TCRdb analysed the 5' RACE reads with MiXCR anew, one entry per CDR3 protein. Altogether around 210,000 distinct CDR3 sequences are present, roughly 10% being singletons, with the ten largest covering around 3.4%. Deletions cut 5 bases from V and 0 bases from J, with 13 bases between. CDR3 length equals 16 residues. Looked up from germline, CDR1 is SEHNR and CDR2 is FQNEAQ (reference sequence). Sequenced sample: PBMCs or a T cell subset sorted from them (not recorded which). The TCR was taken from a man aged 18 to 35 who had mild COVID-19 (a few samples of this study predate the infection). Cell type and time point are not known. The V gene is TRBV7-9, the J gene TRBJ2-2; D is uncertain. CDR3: CASSPVGRANTGELFF. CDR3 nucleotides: TGTGCCAGCAGCCCAGTCGGGCGAGCGAACACCGGGGAGCTGTTTTTT.